The 26 T cell receptor beta chains in this list originate from one sample, sequenced in a study of blood T cell repertoires in COVID-19. Method: immunoSEQ multiplex PCR; TCRdb's copy keeps in-frame clones and lacks some. The repertoire includes fewer than 200,000 clones, roughly 70% of them detected once, and 3% sits in the top ten. Sequencing input: peripheral blood. Source of these receptors: an elderly woman with acute or convalescent COVID-19.

The chain employs TRBV18 and TRBJ2-5; 13 bases match TRBD2. The germline CDR1 and CDR2 sequences are KGHSH and LQKENI. Trimming at V came to 3 bases and at J to 5 bases, leaving 21 bases not matched to a gene. The CDR3 has 21 amino acids. The CDR3 sequence: CASSPIELAGGTDSELETQYF. The DNA of the CDR3 is TGTGCCAGCTCACCCATCGAACTAGCGGGAGGGACGGACTCGGAGTTGGAGACCCAGTACTTC. Variable domain in full (rest from reference TRBV18 and TRBJ2-5): NAGVMQNPRHLVRRRGQEARLRCSPMKGHSHVYWYRQLPEEGLKFMVYLQKENIIDESGMPKERFSAEFPKEGPSILRIQQVVRGDSAAYFCASSPIELAGGTDSELETQYFGPGTRLLVL.

The J gene is TRBJ2-2, the V gene TRBV12-3 or TRBV12-4; possibly TRBD1 for D (5 bases). Trimming took 2 bases from V and 9 from J, leaving 10 bases between them. The CDR3 is 13 amino acids. This chain's CDR3 is CASSLIRGWELFF. The CDR3 DNA follows: TGTGCCAGCAGTTTAATAAGGGGATGGGAGCTGTTTTTT.

The chain joins TRBV27 to TRBJ1-2; perhaps TRBD1 as D (5 bases). This CDR3 is built from 16 residues. Looked up from germline, CDR1 is MNHEY and CDR2 is SMNVEV (reference sequence). The V and J ends lost 5 bases and 3 bases respectively, with 19 bases between them. In DNA, the CDR3 is TGTGCCAGCAGTCCACTCGAGGGAGGGGCTTACTATGGCTACACCTTC. The encoded protein is CASSPLEGGAYYGYTF.

The J gene is TRBJ2-3, the V gene TRBV5-4; 8 positions match TRBD2. The length of the CDR3 is 17 residues. Trimming at V came to 4 bases and at J to 1 base, leaving 11 bases not matched to a gene. Germline values: CDR1 SGHNT, CDR2 YYREEE (reference sequence). The CDR3 DNA is TGTGCCAGCAGCACCTCCGGGACTAGTCGCGGCACAGATACGCAGTATTTT. Its translation is CASSTSGTSRGTDTQYF.

The CDR3 loop reads CASSLPGVGSGELFF. In DNA form, the CDR3 reads TGTGCCAGCAGCCTCCCGGGAGTCGGTTCCGGGGAGCTGTTTTTT. J is TRBJ2-2 and V is TRBV3-1 (or the pseudogene TRBV3-2); weak D call: TRBD2 (6 bases). V was shortened by 4 bases and J by 6 bases, with 15 bases between the two germline ends. Germline assignment: CDR1 LGHDT and CDR2 YNNKEL (reference sequence). The CDR3 consists of 15 residues.

The chain uses TRBV28 and TRBJ2-7; 8 nucleotides match TRBD1. The trim removed 2 bases at V and 2 bases at J, leaving 8 bases unmatched. The CDR3 is 16 amino acids. CDR1 is MDHEN, CDR2 SYDVKM, per germline. CDR3 nucleotide sequence: TGTGCCAGCAGTTTACCAGGGGGCCAAGGAGCCTACGAGCAGTACTTC. Translated: CASSLPGGQGAYEQYF.

This clone has only a few counts. This chain links TRBV27 with TRBJ2-7; 15 nucleotides align to TRBD2. The CDR3 runs 15 residues. The germline gives CDR1 MNHEY, CDR2 SMNVEV (reference sequence). The V segment lost 3 bases and the J segment 4 bases; nucleotides outside the gene matches: 1. The CDR3 coding sequence is TGTGCCAGCAGTTTCGGACTAGCGGGAGGGTACGAGCAGTACTTC. Amino acid sequence: CASSFGLAGGYEQYF.

This chain uses TRBV25-1 with TRBJ2-7; 7 nucleotides align to TRBD1. The ends lost 2 bases at V and 5 bases at J; junction bases unmatched: 6. This CDR3 is built from 14 residues. In germline, CDR1 is MGHDK, CDR2 SYGVNS. CDR3: CASSEINRGNEQYF. CDR3 DNA: TGTGCCAGCAGTGAAATCAACAGGGGTAACGAGCAGTACTTC.

The chain couples TRBV10-3 to TRBJ2-2; 11 bases are a match to TRBD2. Germline-derived CDR1 and CDR2 are ENHRY and SYGVKD. Unmatched junction bases numbered 10, after V lost 3 bases and J lost 4 bases. The CDR3 contains 18 residues. Here the CDR3 DNA reads TGTGCCATCAGTGATATACTAGCGGGAGCCGCGGTCACCGGGGAGCTGTTTTTT. It encodes CAISDILAGAAVTGELFF.

The chain recombines TRBV18 with TRBJ1-4; maybe TRBD1 (6 bases). Germline V gene sequence: CDR1 KGHSH, CDR2 LQKENI. V lost 1 base and J lost 5, with 20 bases in between. This CDR3 has 18 amino acids. CDR3 in DNA: TGTGCCAGCTCACCACTTACCCCCACAGGGAACGGGAATGAAAAACTGTTTTTT. Residues: CASSPLTPTGNGNEKLFF.

The chain couples TRBV7-2 to TRBJ2-5; tentatively, D is TRBD2 (6 bases). The ends were cut back, 5 bases at V and 5 bases at J, with 15 bases in the middle. Germline assignment: CDR1 SGHTA and CDR2 FQGNSA. The CDR3 spans 14 residues. The CDR3 coding sequence is TGTGCCAGCAGCGAGATGGGGAGGACGGAGACCCAGTACTTC. Protein product: CASSEMGRTETQYF.

This chain uses TRBV12-3 or TRBV12-4 with TRBJ2-5; D is possibly TRBD2 (6 bases). V was cut by 6 bases and J by 4 bases, with 12 bases left in between. This CDR3 spans 13 amino acids. CDR3 region: CASRIGGGETQYF. CDR3 sequence (DNA): TGTGCCAGCAGAATCGGGGGTGGAGAGACCCAGTACTTC.

The chain carries TRBV18 and TRBJ1-4, with TRBD1 identical over 8 bases. The length of the CDR3 is 14 residues. Germline V CDR1 and CDR2: KGHSH, LQKENI. V lost 3 bases to trimming and J lost 4 bases; unmatched junction nucleotides: 1. CDR3 bases: TGTGCCAGCTCACCGGACAGGGATAATGAAAAACTGTTTTTT. This encodes CASSPDRDNEKLFF.

This rearrangement joins TRBV13 to TRBJ1-1, with no clear D. V lost 2 bases to trimming and J lost 1 base, with 14 bases between them. Germline loops: CDR1 PRHDT, CDR2 FYEKMQ (reference sequence). This CDR3 region has 16 residues. As DNA, the CDR3 is TGTGCCAGCAGCTTACTCTCCCGAGGCGCGAACACTGAAGCTTTCTTT. Translation: CASSLLSRGANTEAFF.

In its sample, this clone was seen once. The J gene is TRBJ1-1, the V gene TRBV19; perhaps TRBD1 as D (5 bases). Germline CDR1 reads LNHDA; CDR2 reads SQIVND (reference sequence). The CDR3 totals 14 residues. The V and J ends lost 5 bases and 0 bases respectively, with 10 bases between them. The CDR3 spells CASSDGGMNTEAFF. The DNA for the CDR3 is TGTGCCAGTAGTGATGGGGGGATGAACACTGAAGCTTTCTTT.

There are a few counts of this clone. The rearrangement joins TRBV6-5 to TRBJ1-2; TRBD1 is a possible D gene (6 bases). Deletions cut 7 bases from V and 4 bases from J, with 13 bases between. Germline-derived CDR1 and CDR2 are MNHEY and SVGAGI. CDR3 length: 13 amino acids. The CDR3 DNA follows: TGTGCCAGCAAAATCACAGGGAGCTATGGCTACACCTTC. Translating it yields CASKITGSYGYTF.

V and J are TRBV24-1 and TRBJ2-1; the match to TRBD2 covers 9 bases. This CDR3 has 17 residues. Trimming cost V 1 base and J 8 bases; bases outside gene matches: 11. Per the germline V gene, CDR1 is KGHDR and CDR2 is SFDVKD. CDR3 nucleotides: TGTGCCACCAGTGATTTTGTCCGAGCGGGAGGTGGCTATGAGCAGTTCTTC. It codes for CATSDFVRAGGGYEQFF.

The V call is TRBV24-1, the J call TRBJ2-7; no reliable D call. Trimming shortened V by 1 base and J by 6 bases, and 3 bases separated the two germline ends. The CDR3 length is 11 residues. Germline loops: CDR1 KGHDR, CDR2 SFDVKD. The chain's CDR3 is CATSDFGEQYF. The CDR3 DNA reads TGTGCCACCAGTGATTTCGGCGAGCAGTACTTC.

This clone is a singleton in its sample. The rearrangement uses TRBV19 and TRBJ2-2; 9 bases map to TRBD1. V shed 5 bases, J shed 4 bases, and the junction held 8 bases outside the gene matches. Germline CDR1 LNHDA, CDR2 SQIVND (reference sequence). This CDR3 is built from 16 residues. CDR3 sequence: CASSSPGQGFTGELFF. In DNA form, the CDR3 reads TGTGCCAGTAGTTCACCGGGACAGGGTTTCACCGGGGAGCTGTTTTTT. Supplemented by reference TRBV19 and TRBJ2-2, the full variable domain reads DGGITQSPKYLFRKEGQNVTLSCEQNLNHDAMYWYRQDPGQGLRLIYYSQIVNDFQKGDIAEGYSVSREKKESFPLTVTSAQKNPTAFYLCASSSPGQGFTGELFFGEGSRLTVL.

The chain is built from TRBV2 and TRBJ2-1, with 7 bases that match TRBD2. The CDR3 is 17 residues long. The germline V gene encodes CDR1 SNHLY and CDR2 FYNNEI. The trim removed 0 bases at V and 7 bases at J, leaving 12 bases unmatched. The CDR3 region is CASSEAGSAGRGNEQFF. As DNA, the CDR3 is TGTGCCAGCAGTGAAGCAGGGTCAGCGGGAAGGGGTAATGAGCAGTTCTTC.

CDR3 nucleotide sequence: TGTGCCAGCAGCTTAGCGCAGGGACATATCTACGAGCAGTACTTC. Its protein is CASSLAQGHIYEQYF. The genes are TRBV7-9 and TRBJ2-7, with D possibly being TRBD1 (6 bases). V lost 0 bases to trimming and J lost 3 bases, with 12 bases between them. This CDR3 has 15 residues. From germline, CDR1 is SEHNR and CDR2 FQNEAQ (reference sequence). Full variable domain (missing parts from reference TRBV7-9 and TRBJ2-7): DTGVSQNPRHKITKRGQNVTFRCDPISEHNRLYWYRQTLGQGPEFLTYFQNEAQLEKSRLLSDRFSAERPKGSFSTLEIQRTEQGDSAMYLCASSLAQGHIYEQYFGPGTRLTVT.

This rearrangement joins TRBV27 to TRBJ1-6, with D perhaps matching TRBD1 (6 bases). This CDR3 comprises 14 residues. Germline CDR1 reads MNHEY; CDR2 reads SMNVEV (reference sequence). V was cut by 4 bases and J by 8 bases, with 12 bases left in between. Written as DNA, the CDR3 is TGTGCCAGCAGTTATACAGGGTATGATTCACCCCTCCACTTT. Translation: CASSYTGYDSPLHF.

V usage is TRBV24-1 and J usage is TRBJ2-5, with a weak D call TRBD2 (6 bases). The germline V and J ends were trimmed by 4 bases and 4 bases, with 18 bases remaining between them. Germline-derived CDR1 and CDR2 are KGHDR and SFDVKD. The CDR3 consists of 16 residues. CDR3 coding DNA: TGTGCCACCAGTGAATTCGGGGGTGGGATGAGAGAGACCCAGTACTTC. It translates to CATSEFGGGMRETQYF.

This chain links TRBV28 with TRBJ2-7, with TRBD1 identical over 10 bases. With 4 bases clipped from V and 6 bases from J, the junction kept 3 bases outside the gene matches. The CDR3 is 13 residues long. CDR1 MDHEN and CDR2 SYDVKM come from the germline V gene. The CDR3 protein is CASSWGQGSEQYF. CDR3 in DNA: TGTGCCAGCAGTTGGGGACAGGGGAGCGAGCAGTACTTC.

This rearrangement joins TRBV7-9 to TRBJ2-1, with D possibly being TRBD1 (6 bases). The CDR3 is made up of 13 amino acids. Germline CDR1 reads SEHNR; CDR2 reads FQNEAQ (reference sequence). Trimming cost V 4 bases and J 6 bases, with 10 bases left between them. The CDR3 loop is CASSSGTPNEQFF. For the CDR3, the DNA is TGTGCCAGCAGCTCCGGGACACCCAATGAGCAGTTCTTC. Based on the CDR3 plus reference TRBV7-9 and TRBJ2-1, the full variable domain is DTGVSQNPRHKITKRGQNVTFRCDPISEHNRLYWYRQTLGQGPEFLTYFQNEAQLEKSRLLSDRFSAERPKGSFSTLEIQRTEQGDSAMYLCASSSGTPNEQFFGPGTRLTVL.

The chain has TRBV29-1 and TRBJ2-1; D is possibly TRBD1 (6 bases). Germline assignment: CDR1 SQVTM and CDR2 ANQGSEA. The CDR3 covers 12 residues. The ends were cut back, 8 bases at V and 4 bases at J, with 12 bases in the middle. The CDR3 coding sequence is TGCAGCTTCGAGGGGGTATACAATGAGCAGTTCTTC. Amino acids: CSFEGVYNEQFF.